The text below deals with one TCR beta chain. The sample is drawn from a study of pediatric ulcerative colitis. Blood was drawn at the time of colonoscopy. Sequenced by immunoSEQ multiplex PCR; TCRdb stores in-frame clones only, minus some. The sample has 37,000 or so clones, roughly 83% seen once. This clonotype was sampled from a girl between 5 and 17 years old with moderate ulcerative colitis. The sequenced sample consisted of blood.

Here the CDR3 DNA reads TGTGCCAGCAGTTTTCTTTCAGGGCGGGTCGGGGAGCTGTTTTTT. Protein sequence: CASSFLSGRVGELFF. The chain is built from TRBV28 and TRBJ2-2; D tentatively fits TRBD1 or TRBD2 (5 bases each). This CDR3 has 15 residues. Trimming left V 3 bases short and J 7 bases short, with 15 bases between. In germline, CDR1 is MDHEN, CDR2 SYDVKM.